This T cell receptor beta chain was captured in a study of early T cells in non-severe SARS-CoV-2 infection. As for the study in general: Unsorted whole-blood RNA was sequenced in bulk, leaving chains unpaired. Study findings and constraints: VDJdb matching, biased toward anti-spike CD8 responses, missed private and CD4 specificities.

This clonotype was detected a few times. Its antigen is still unknown. The germline gives CDR1 SEHNR, CDR2 FQNEAQ (reference sequence). The CDR3 runs 15 residues. Trimming took off 3 bases at V and 2 bases at J, with 12 bases between the two ends. The TCR library protocol attached unique molecular identifiers to the individual cDNA molecules. TCRdb ran MiXCR on the 5' RACE reads and lists one entry per CDR3 protein. The table has roughly 58,000 distinct CDR3 sequences, about 12% seen once. The TCR sequence derives from an adult who was a healthcare worker with PCR-confirmed SARS-CoV-2 infection or an uninfected control (not recorded which). The source material was whole blood. The rearrangement uses TRBV7-9 and TRBJ2-3; TRBD2 might be the D (5 bases). This CDR3 is CASSLEVRVTDTQYF. The CDR3 nucleotides read TGTGCCAGCAGCTTGGAAGTGAGGGTCACAGATACGCAGTATTTT. Together with reference TRBV7-9 and TRBJ2-3, the CDR3 gives the full variable domain: DTGVSQNPRHKITKRGQNVTFRCDPISEHNRLYWYRQTLGQGPEFLTYFQNEAQLEKSRLLSDRFSAERPKGSFSTLEIQRTEQGDSAMYLCASSLEVRVTDTQYFGPGTRLTVL.